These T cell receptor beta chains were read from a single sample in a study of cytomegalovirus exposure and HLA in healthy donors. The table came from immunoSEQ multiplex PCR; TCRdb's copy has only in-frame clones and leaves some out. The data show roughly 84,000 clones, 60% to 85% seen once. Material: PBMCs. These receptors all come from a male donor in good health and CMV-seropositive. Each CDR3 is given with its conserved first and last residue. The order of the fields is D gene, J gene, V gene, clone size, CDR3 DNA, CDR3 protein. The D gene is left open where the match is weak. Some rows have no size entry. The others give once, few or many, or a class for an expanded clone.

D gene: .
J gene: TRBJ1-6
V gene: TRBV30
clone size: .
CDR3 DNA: TGTGCCTGGAGTTTCGGAGGAATGCCCCTCCACTTT
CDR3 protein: CAWSFGGMPLHF

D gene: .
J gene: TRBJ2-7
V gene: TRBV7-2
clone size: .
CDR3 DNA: TGTGCCAGCAGCTGGACTGGGGAGAACGAGCAGTACTTC
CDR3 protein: CASSWTGENEQYF

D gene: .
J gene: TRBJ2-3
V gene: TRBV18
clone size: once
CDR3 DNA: TGTGCCAGCTCACCTTCAGGGGATACGCAGTATTTT
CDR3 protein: CASSPSGDTQYF

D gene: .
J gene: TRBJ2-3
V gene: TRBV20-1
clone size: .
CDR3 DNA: TGCGCAGGAAATGTGCCGGATACGCAGTATTTT
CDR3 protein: CAGNVPDTQYF

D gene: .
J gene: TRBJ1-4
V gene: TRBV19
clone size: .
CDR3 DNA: TGTGCCAGTAGTATAGTGGGCCCAGGGCCAAGGACTAATGAAAAACTGTTTTTT
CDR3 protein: CASSIVGPGPRTNEKLFF

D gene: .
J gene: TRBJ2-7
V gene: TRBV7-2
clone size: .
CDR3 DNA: TGTGCCAGCAGCTTAGTTGCAGGGTCTTACGAGCAGTACTTC
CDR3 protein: CASSLVAGSYEQYF

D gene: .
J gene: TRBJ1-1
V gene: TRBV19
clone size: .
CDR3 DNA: TGTGCCAGTTCGGCAGGCCAGAACACTGAAGCTTTCTTT
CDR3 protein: CASSAGQNTEAFF

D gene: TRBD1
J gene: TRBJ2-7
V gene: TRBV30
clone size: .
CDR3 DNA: TGTGCCGGGACAGGGGGCTCCTACGAGCAGTACTTC
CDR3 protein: CAGTGGSYEQYF

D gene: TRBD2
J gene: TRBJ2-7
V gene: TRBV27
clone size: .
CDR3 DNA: TGTGCCAGCAGTGCACTAGCGGGACCCTACGAGCAGTACTTC
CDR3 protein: CASSALAGPYEQYF

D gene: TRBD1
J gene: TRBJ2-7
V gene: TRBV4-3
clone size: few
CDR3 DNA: TGCGCCAGCAGCCAGCTACCGGGACAGGGTTACGAGCAGTACTTC
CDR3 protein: CASSQLPGQGYEQYF

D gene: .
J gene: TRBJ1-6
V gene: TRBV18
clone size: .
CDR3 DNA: TGTGCCAGCTCACCTCGACAGGCCAGTTCACCCCTCCACTTT
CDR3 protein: CASSPRQASSPLHF

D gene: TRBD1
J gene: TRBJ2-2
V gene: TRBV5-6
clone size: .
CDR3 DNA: TGTGCCAGCAGCTCAACAGGGGTCCCCGGGGAGCTGTTTTTT
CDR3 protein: CASSSTGVPGELFF

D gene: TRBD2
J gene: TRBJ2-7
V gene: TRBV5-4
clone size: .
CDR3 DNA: TGTGCCAGCAGCTTGGCAGGTAGCGGGAGGACCAAAAACTACGAGCAGTACTTC
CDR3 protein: CASSLAGSGRTKNYEQYF

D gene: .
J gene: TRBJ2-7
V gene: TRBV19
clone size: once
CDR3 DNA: TGTGCCAGTAGTGCCAAACAGGGACACGAGCAGTACTTC
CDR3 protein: CASSAKQGHEQYF

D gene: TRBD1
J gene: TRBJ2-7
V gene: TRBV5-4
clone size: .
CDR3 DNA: TGTGCCAGCAGCAGGGACAGATCGCTCTCCTACGAGCAGTACTTC
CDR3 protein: CASSRDRSLSYEQYF

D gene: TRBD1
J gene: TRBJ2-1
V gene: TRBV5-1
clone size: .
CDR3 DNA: TGCGCCAGCAGCTTGGCCGGACAGGGCGATGAGCAGTTCTTC
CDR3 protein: CASSLAGQGDEQFF

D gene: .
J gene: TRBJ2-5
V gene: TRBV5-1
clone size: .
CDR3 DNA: TGCGCCAGCAGCACCCAATCAGGGTTCCGGAAAGAGACCCAGTACTTC
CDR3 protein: CASSTQSGFRKETQYF

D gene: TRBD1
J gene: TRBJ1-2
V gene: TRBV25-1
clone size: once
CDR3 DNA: TGTGCCAGCAGTGGAGCTACAGGGGGCTTATACTATGGCTACACCTTC
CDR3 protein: CASSGATGGLYYGYTF

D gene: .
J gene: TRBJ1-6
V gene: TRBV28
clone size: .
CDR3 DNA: TGTGCCAGCAGTTCTCAACCCGGGAGCCTGAATTCACCCCTCCACTTT
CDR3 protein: CASSSQPGSLNSPLHF

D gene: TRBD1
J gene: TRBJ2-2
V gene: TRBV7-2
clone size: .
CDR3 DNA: TGTGCCAGCAGCTCTCGCTCGGGACAGGGGGCAACCGGGGAGCTGTTTTTT
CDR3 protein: CASSSRSGQGATGELFF

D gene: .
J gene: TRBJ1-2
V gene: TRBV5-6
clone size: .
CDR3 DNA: TGTGCCAGCAGCCCCTTCACAGGGCATAGAGGCTACACCTTC
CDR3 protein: CASSPFTGHRGYTF

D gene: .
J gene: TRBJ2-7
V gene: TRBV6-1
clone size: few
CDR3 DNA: TGTGCCAGCAGCATTCGGGTTCCCTACGAGCAGTACTTC
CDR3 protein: CASSIRVPYEQYF

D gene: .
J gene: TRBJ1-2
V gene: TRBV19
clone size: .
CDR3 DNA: TGTGCCAGTAGTAATGTGGTCACGGACTATGGCTACACCTTC
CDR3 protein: CASSNVVTDYGYTF

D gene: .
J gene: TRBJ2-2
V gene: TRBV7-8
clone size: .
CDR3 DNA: TGTGCCAGCAGCTTTTCTCGCCTAGCGTTGGACGCCGGGGAGCTGTTTTTT
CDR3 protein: CASSFSRLALDAGELFF

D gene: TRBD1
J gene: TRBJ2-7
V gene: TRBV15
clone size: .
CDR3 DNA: TGTGCCACCAGCGGGCCCGGACAGGGGCCGACCTACGAGCAGTACTTC
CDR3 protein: CATSGPGQGPTYEQYF

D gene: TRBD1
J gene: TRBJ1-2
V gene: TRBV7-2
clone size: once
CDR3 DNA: TGTGCCAGCAGCGCGGGACAGGGGAACTATGGCTACACCTTC
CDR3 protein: CASSAGQGNYGYTF

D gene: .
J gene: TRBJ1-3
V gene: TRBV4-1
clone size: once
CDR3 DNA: TGCGCCAGCAGCCAAGAAAGTATGAGGAGCTCTGGAAACACCATATATTTT
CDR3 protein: CASSQESMRSSGNTIYF

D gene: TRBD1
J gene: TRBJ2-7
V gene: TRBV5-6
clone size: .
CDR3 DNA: TGTGCCAGTCGACCGGGACAGGGGGCGCAGAACTCCTACGAGCAGTACTTC
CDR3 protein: CASRPGQGAQNSYEQYF

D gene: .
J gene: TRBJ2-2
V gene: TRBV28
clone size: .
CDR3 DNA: TGTGCCAGCAGGAGAGGGGACACGAACACCGGGGAGCTGTTTTTT
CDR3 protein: CASRRGDTNTGELFF

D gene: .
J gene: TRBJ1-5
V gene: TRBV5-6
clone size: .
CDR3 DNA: TGTGCCAGCAGCCGACAGGATCAGCCCCAGCATTTT
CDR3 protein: CASSRQDQPQHF

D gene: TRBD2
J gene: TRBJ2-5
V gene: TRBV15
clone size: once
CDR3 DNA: TGTGCCACCAGCAACGAATTGCGGGGGGGCCGTGAGACCCAGTACTTC
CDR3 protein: CATSNELRGGRETQYF

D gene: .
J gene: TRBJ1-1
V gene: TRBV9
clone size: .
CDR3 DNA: TGTGCCAGCAGCGTAATGGTTGAACAGTTGTTTCCTGAAGCTTTCTTT
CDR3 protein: CASSVMVEQLFPEAFF

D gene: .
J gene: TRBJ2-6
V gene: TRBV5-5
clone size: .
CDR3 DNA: TGTGCCAGCAGCATGAGGCAGGGACTCTCTGGGGCCAACGTCCTGACTTTC
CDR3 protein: CASSMRQGLSGANVLTF

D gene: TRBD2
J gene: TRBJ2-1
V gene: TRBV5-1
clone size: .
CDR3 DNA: TGCGCCAGCAGCATAGGACTAGCGGGAGAGGATGAGCAGTTCTTC
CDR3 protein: CASSIGLAGEDEQFF

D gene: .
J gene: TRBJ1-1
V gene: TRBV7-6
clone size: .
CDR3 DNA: TGTGCCAGCAGCTTAGCGGGAGCTGAAGCTTTCTTT
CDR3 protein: CASSLAGAEAFF

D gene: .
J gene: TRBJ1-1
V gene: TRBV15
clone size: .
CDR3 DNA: TGTGCCACCAGCAGAGGGGCCTTGATTGAAGCTTTCTTT
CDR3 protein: CATSRGALIEAFF

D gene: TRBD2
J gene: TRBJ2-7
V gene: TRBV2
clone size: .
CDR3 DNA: TGTGCCAGCTTACTAGCGGATACCTACGAGCAGTACTTC
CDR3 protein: CASLLADTYEQYF

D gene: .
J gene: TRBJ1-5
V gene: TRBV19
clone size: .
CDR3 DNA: TGTGCCAGTAGCCCGGGGCGGCCCGGGGGAAATCAGCCCCAGCATTTT
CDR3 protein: CASSPGRPGGNQPQHF

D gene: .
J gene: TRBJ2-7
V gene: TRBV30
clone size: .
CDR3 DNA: TGTGTCTGGAGCATGGACAGATACGAGCAGTACTTC
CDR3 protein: CVWSMDRYEQYF

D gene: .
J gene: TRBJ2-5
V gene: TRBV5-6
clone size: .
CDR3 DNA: TGTGCCAGCAGCTTAGGGGCAGGGGAAGAGACCCAGTACTTC
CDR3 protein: CASSLGAGEETQYF

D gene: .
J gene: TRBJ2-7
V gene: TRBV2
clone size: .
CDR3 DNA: TGTGCCAGCAGTTACCAGGGGGGCCACGAGCAGTACTTC
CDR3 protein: CASSYQGGHEQYF

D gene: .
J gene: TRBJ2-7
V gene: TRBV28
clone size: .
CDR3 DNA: TGTGCCAGCGGGACAAACTCCTACGAGCAGTACTTC
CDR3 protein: CASGTNSYEQYF

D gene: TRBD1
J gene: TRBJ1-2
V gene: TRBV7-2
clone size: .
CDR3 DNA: TGTGCCAGCAGCATCGGGACAGCCTATGGCTACACCTTC
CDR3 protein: CASSIGTAYGYTF

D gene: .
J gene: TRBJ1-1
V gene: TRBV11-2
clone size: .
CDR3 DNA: TGTGCCAGCAGCTTGAACAAGAACACTGAAGCTTTCTTT
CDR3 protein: CASSLNKNTEAFF

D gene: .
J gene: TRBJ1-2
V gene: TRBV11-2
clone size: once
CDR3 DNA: TGTGCCAGCAGCTTACTGGGGGCGCCTTTTGGCTACACCTTC
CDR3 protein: CASSLLGAPFGYTF

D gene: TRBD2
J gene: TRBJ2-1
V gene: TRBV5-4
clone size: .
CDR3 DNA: TGTGCCAGCAGCCTCACCGGGGGGAGCTCCTACAATGAGCAGTTCTTC
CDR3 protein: CASSLTGGSSYNEQFF

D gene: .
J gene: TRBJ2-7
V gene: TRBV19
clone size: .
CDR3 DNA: TGTGCCAGTAGTATAGAGAACAGTCAAAGCGGCTACGAGCAGTACTTC
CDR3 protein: CASSIENSQSGYEQYF

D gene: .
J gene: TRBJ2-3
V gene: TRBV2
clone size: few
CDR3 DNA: TGTGCCACCGACAGGACAGATACGCAGTATTTT
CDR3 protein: CATDRTDTQYF

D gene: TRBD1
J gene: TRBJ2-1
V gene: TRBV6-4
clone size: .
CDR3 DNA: TGTGCCAGCGGGACAGATATTTACAATGAGCAGTTCTTC
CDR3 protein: CASGTDIYNEQFF

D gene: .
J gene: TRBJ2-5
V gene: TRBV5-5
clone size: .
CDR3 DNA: TGTGCCAGCAGTAATTCACGGGGGGCCAATCTTCAAGAGACCCAGTACTTC
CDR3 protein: CASSNSRGANLQETQYF

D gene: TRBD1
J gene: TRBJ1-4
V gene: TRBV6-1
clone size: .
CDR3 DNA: TGTGCCAGCAGTGACCGGACAGGGGGTAACGAAAAACTGTTTTTT
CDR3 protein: CASSDRTGGNEKLFF

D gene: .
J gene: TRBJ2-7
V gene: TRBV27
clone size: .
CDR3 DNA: TGTGCCAGCAGTTCGGGGGGCTGGAACGAGCAGTACTTC
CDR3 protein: CASSSGGWNEQYF

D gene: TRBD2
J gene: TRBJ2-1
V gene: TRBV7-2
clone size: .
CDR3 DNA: TGTGCCAGCAGTCGTACTAGCGGGAGTTTCAATGAGCAGTTCTTC
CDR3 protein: CASSRTSGSFNEQFF

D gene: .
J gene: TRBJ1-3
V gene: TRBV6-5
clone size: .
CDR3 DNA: TGTGCCAGCAGTTACCAGTTCGGAAACACCATATATTTT
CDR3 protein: CASSYQFGNTIYF